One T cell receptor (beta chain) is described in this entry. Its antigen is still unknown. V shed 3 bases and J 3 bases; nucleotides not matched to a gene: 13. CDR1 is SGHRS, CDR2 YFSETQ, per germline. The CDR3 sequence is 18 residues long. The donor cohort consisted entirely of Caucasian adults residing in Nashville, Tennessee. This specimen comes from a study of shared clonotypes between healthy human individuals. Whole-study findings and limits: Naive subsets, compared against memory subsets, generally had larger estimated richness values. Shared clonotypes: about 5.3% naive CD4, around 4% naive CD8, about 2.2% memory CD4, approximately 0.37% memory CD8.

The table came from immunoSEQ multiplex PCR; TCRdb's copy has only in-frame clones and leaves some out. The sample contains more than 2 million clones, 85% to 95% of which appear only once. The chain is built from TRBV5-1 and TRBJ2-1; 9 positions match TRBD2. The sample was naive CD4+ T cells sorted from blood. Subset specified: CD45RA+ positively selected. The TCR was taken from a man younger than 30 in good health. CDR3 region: CASSSMTSGGPLYNEQFF. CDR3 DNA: TGCGCCAGCAGCTCCATGACTAGCGGAGGCCCCCTCTACAATGAGCAGTTCTTC. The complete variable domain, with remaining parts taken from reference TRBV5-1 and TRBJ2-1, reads KAGVTQTPRYLIKTRGQQVTLSCSPISGHRSVSWYQQTPGQGLQFLFEYFSETQRNKGNFPGRFSGRQFSNSRSEMNVSTLELGDSALYLCASSSMTSGGPLYNEQFFGPGTRLTVL.